The entry that follows covers one TCR beta chain sequence. The germline V gene has CDR1 MDHEN and CDR2 SYDVKM. Trimming removed 5 bases at V and 7 bases at J, with 18 bases between. This CDR3 is 15 amino acids long. These data belong to a study of cytomegalovirus exposure and HLA in healthy donors. Generated by immunoSEQ multiplex PCR, the TCRdb table keeps only in-frame clones and is missing some. The data hold tens of thousands of clones, with roughly 94% observed a single time. An approximately 120-subject validation cohort, separate from the approximately 700-subject first cohort, supplied the donors.

The V call is TRBV28, the J call TRBJ1-5; D might be TRBD1 (5 bases). The sequencing sample was made of PBMCs. The TCR originated in a man aged 18 to 30 in good health and CMV-seropositive. The CDR3 DNA is TGTGCCAGCAGTCGCCGGGACTATGTTCCCCAGCCCCAGCATTTT. Translated: CASSRRDYVPQPQHF.